The 9 T cell receptor beta chains below come from one sample, sequenced in a study of early T cells in non-severe SARS-CoV-2 infection. TCRdb used MiXCR to reprocess the 5' RACE reads, holding one entry per CDR3 protein. The data hold 98,000 or so distinct CDR3 sequences, with roughly 12% observed a single time. The input for sequencing was whole blood, taken at baseline. These receptors all stem from an adult who was a healthcare worker with PCR-confirmed SARS-CoV-2 infection or an uninfected control (not recorded which).

This clonotype was counted many times. V gene TRBV5-5 combines with J gene TRBJ2-7; D is perhaps TRBD1 (6 bases). The ends were cut back, 4 bases at V and 0 bases at J, with 14 bases in the middle. CDR1 is SGHKS, CDR2 YYEKEE, per germline (reference sequence). The CDR3 runs 15 residues. The CDR3 nucleotides are TGTGCCAGCAGCCTAGACACGGACAGCTCCTACGAGCAGTACTTC. It encodes CASSLDTDSSYEQYF. The whole variable domain, filled in from reference TRBV5-5 and TRBJ2-7, reads DAGVTQSPTHLIKTRGQQVTLRCSPISGHKSVSWYQQVLGQGPQFIFQYYEKEERGRGNFPDRFSARQFPNYSSELNVNALLLGDSALYLCASSLDTDSSYEQYFGPGTRLTVT.

V and J are TRBV7-3 and TRBJ2-2, with 11 bases matching TRBD2. With V trimmed by 5 bases and J by 9 bases, 11 bases remained unmatched. Germline-derived CDR1 and CDR2 are SGHTA and FQGTGA. The CDR3 runs to 16 residues. The CDR3 coding sequence is TGTGCCAGCAGCCTACACTTAGCGGGAGGGCCGAGGGAGCTGTTTTTT. The encoded protein is CASSLHLAGGPRELFF.

This clonotype showed up just a few times. This chain uses TRBV27 with TRBJ2-3; D unresolved. CDR1 and CDR2 from the germline V gene are MNHEY and SMNVEV (reference sequence). With 4 bases removed from V and 1 base from J, the gap between germline ends came to 9 bases. This CDR3 spans 14 amino acids. The CDR3: CASSYSKGTDTQYF. CDR3 DNA: TGTGCCAGCAGTTATTCGAAGGGCACAGATACGCAGTATTTT.

The rearrangement uses TRBV12-3 or TRBV12-4 and TRBJ2-4; 7 nucleotides match TRBD1. J lost 1 base, V lost 3 bases, and 6 bases had no gene match. The CDR3 loop spans 16 amino acids. The CDR3: CASSFFRGSAKNIQYF. DNA of the CDR3: TGTGCCAGCAGTTTTTTCAGGGGGTCGGCCAAAAACATTCAGTACTTC.

This clonotype was observed a few times. The V call is TRBV20-1, the J call TRBJ2-2; unclear D gene. The ends were cut back, 4 bases at V and 4 bases at J, with 13 bases in the middle. The CDR3 is made up of 14 amino acids. Per germline, CDR1 DFQATT and CDR2 SNEGSKA (reference sequence). The CDR3 sequence: CSAKLIGFTGELFF. In nucleotides, the CDR3 is TGCAGTGCTAAACTTATCGGCTTCACCGGGGAGCTGTTTTTT.

This clonotype came up many times. The chain has TRBV11-2 and TRBJ1-1; TRBD1 aligns across 7 bases. The CDR3 covers 15 residues. CDR1 is SGHAT, CDR2 FQNNGV, per germline. J was trimmed by 1 base and V by 5 bases; bases with no gene match: 7. CDR3 coding DNA: TGTGCCAGCAGCCTAAGGGGGCAGACGAACACTGAAGCTTTCTTT. Protein sequence: CASSLRGQTNTEAFF.

The chain links TRBV12-3 or TRBV12-4 to TRBJ2-3; 10 bases are a match to TRBD1. The ends lost 5 bases at V and 1 base at J; junction bases unmatched: 9. The CDR3 has 17 residues. This chain's CDR3 is CASSDHRDRGRTDTQYF. The DNA of the CDR3 is TGTGCCAGCAGTGACCACCGGGACAGGGGTCGCACAGATACGCAGTATTTT.

This clonotype has a handful of counts. The chain combines TRBV7-9 with TRBJ1-1; a weak D match, TRBD1 (6 bases). The V gene lost 5 bases and the J gene lost 2 bases, with 9 bases spanning the gap. The CDR3 sequence is 13 residues long. Germline values: CDR1 SEHNR, CDR2 FQNEAQ (reference sequence). The CDR3 region is CASSEDRNTEAFF. The CDR3 coding sequence is TGTGCCAGCAGCGAGGACAGAAACACTGAAGCTTTCTTT.

This clonotype has just a few counts. The chain joins TRBV6-6 to TRBJ2-7; a possible D gene is TRBD2 (5 bases). Germline V CDR1 and CDR2: MNHNY, SVGAGI (reference sequence). The germline V and J ends were trimmed by 0 bases and 7 bases, with 19 bases remaining between them. The CDR3 totals 16 residues. Here the CDR3 reads CASSYSRGALSGEQYF. CDR3 nucleotides: TGTGCCAGCAGTTACTCGAGAGGAGCCCTCTCGGGGGAGCAGTACTTC.